This TCR beta chain appears in the sequencing data of a study of T cells in Graves' hyperthyroidism and ophthalmopathy. As to this clonotype: Its antigen is unknown.

TCR beta CDR3 region amplification was performed from RNA transcripts. The HTBI primer set was used in a first-round RT-PCR of the TCR CDR3. TCRdb redid the calling of the multiplex PCR reads with MiXCR, one entry per CDR3 protein. The table records about 640,000 distinct CDR3 sequences, about 45% of them present only once. The CDR3 runs 16 residues. The ends were cut back, 5 bases at V and 3 bases at J, with 17 bases in the middle. The study, taken as a whole, reports: Clonotypes that were expanded in thyroid above 0.001 mostly appeared in blood too. Ophthalmopathy was distinguished from stable hyperthyroidism by 13 V-J signatures.

Sequenced sample: peripheral blood or thyroid tissue (not recorded which). The sequence came from an adult man with Graves' disease, either hyperthyroidism or ophthalmopathy (not recorded which). This sequence joins TRBV12-3 or TRBV12-4 and TRBJ1-5; tentative D call: TRBD1 (5 bases). The CDR3: CASSRRDGSSNQPQHF. In DNA form, the CDR3 reads TGTGCCAGCAGTCGCCGGGACGGTTCTTCCAATCAGCCCCAGCATTTT.